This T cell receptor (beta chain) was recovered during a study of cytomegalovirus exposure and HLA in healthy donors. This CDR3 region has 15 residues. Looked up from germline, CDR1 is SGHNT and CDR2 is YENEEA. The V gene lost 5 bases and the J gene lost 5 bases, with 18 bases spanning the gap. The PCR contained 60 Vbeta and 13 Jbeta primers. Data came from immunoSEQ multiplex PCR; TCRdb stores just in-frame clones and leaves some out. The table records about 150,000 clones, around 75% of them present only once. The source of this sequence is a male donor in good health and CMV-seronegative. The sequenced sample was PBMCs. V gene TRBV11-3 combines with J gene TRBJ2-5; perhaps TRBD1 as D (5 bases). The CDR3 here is CASSEQVATRETQYF. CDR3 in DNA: TGTGCCAGCAGCGAACAGGTAGCCACGAGGGAGACCCAGTACTTC.